Sequencing of this T cell receptor (beta chain) was carried out in a study of blood T cell repertoires in COVID-19. Measured with immunoSEQ multiplex PCR; TCRdb has only the in-frame clones, and not every one. The data contain around 160,000 clones, 65% to 85% of them singletons. It was within 2 weeks before study entry that exposed participants met a COVID-19 case. Sequencing was done on a sample of PBMCs or T cells enriched from blood (not recorded which). The TCR originated in a woman between 45 and 65 years old who had been exposed to COVID-19.

The CDR3 nucleotides are TGCAGTGTTAATCCGGATACGCAGTATTTT. Its protein product is CSVNPDTQYF. The V and J genes are TRBV20-1 and TRBJ2-3; no clear D gene. The CDR3 contains 10 residues. V gave up 7 bases and J gave up 6 bases, with 8 bases separating them. The germline V gene has CDR1 DFQATT and CDR2 SNEGSKA (reference sequence).